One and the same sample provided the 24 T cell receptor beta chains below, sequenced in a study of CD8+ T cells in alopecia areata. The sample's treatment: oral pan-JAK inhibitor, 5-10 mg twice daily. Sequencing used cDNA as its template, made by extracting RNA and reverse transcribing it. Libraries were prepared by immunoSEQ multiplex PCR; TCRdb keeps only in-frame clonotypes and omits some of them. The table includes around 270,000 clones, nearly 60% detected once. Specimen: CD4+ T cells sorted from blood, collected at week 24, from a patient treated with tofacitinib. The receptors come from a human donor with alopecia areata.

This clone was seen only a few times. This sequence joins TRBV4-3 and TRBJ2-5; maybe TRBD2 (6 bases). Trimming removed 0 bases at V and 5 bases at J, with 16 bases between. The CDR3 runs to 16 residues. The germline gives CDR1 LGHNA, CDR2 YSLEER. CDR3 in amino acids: CASSQDPTGGWETQYF. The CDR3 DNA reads TGCGCCAGCAGCCAAGACCCTACCGGGGGATGGGAGACCCAGTACTTC.

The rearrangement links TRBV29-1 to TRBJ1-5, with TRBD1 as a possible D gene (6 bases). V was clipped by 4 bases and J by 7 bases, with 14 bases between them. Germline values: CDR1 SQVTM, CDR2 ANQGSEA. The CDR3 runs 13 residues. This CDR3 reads CSVATGNGQPQHF. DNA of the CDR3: TGCAGCGTTGCCACAGGGAACGGACAGCCCCAGCATTTT.

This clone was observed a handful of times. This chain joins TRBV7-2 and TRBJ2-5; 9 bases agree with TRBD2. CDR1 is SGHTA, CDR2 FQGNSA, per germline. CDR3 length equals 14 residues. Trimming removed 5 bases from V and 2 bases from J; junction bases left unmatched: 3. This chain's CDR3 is CASSPGLAQETQYF. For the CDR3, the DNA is TGTGCCAGCAGCCCGGGACTAGCTCAAGAGACCCAGTACTTC.

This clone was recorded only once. CDR3 nucleotide sequence: TGTGCCTGGAGTTACCCGGGGCCCTGGACGATTCAGCCCCAGCATTTT. Protein sequence: CAWSYPGPWTIQPQHF. J is TRBJ1-5 and V is TRBV30; TRBD1 might be the D (5 bases). The CDR3 runs to 16 residues. CDR1 is GTSNPN, CDR2 SVGIG, per germline (reference sequence). V lost 2 bases, J lost 6 bases, and 20 bases lay in between.

The CDR3 sequence: CASSQGLGTDTQYF. As DNA, the CDR3 is TGTGCCAGCAGCCAGGGACTAGGAACCGATACGCAGTATTTT. The chain links TRBV7-9 to TRBJ2-3; 8 nucleotides match TRBD2. The CDR3 loop spans 14 amino acids. Looked up from germline, CDR1 is SEHNR and CDR2 is FQNEAQ (reference sequence). V gave up 5 bases and J gave up 6 bases; unmatched junction bases: 7.

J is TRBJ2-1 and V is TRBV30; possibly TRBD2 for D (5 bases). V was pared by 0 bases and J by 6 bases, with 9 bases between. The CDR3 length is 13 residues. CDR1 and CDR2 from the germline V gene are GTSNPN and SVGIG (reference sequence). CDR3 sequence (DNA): TGTGCCTGGAGTGTACGAGGGTCCAATGAGCAGTTCTTC. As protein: CAWSVRGSNEQFF. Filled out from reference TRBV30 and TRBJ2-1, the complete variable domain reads SQTIHQWPATLVQPVGSPLSLECTVEGTSNPNLYWYRQAAGRGLQLLFYSVGIGQISSEVPQNLSASRPQDRQFILSSKKLLLSDSGFYLCAWSVRGSNEQFFGPGTRLTVL.

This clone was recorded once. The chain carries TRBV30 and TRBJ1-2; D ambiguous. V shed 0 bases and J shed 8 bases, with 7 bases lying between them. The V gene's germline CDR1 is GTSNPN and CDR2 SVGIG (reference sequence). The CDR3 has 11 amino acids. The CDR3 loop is CAWSVLLGYTF. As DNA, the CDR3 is TGTGCCTGGAGTGTCCTCTTGGGCTACACCTTC.

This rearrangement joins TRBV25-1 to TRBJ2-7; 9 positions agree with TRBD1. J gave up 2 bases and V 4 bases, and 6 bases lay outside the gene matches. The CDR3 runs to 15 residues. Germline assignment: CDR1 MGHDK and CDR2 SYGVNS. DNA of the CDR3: TGTGCCAGCAGTGGGGGCGGGACAGGGACCTACGAGCAGTACTTC. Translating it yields CASSGGGTGTYEQYF.

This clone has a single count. The CDR3 here is CAWSITGANEKLFF. The CDR3 coding sequence is TGTGCCTGGAGTATTACGGGGGCTAATGAAAAACTGTTTTTT. This sequence joins TRBV30 and TRBJ1-4; possible D gene TRBD1, 5 bases. Germline lookup yields CDR1 GTSNPN and CDR2 SVGIG (reference sequence). This CDR3 contains 14 residues. V was cut by 2 bases and J by 3 bases, with 10 bases left in between.

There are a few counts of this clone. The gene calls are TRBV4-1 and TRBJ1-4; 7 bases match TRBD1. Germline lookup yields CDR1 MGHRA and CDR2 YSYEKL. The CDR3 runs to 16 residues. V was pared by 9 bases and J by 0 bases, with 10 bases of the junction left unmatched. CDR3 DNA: TGCGCCAGTGGACAGGTCCAAACTCCAACTAATGAAAAACTGTTTTTT. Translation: CASGQVQTPTNEKLFF.

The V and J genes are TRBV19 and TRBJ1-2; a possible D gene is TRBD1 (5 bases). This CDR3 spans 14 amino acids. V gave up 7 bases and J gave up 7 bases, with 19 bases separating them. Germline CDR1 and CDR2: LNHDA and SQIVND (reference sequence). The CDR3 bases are TGTGCCAGTACCCCCCCGGGGCTGCCCCGTGGCTACACCTTC. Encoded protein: CASTPPGLPRGYTF.

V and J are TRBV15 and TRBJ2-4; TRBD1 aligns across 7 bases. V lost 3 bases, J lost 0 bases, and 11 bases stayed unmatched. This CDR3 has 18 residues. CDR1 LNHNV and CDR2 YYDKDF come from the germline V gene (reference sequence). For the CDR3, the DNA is TGTGCCACCAGCAGCAAACAGGGGACCTTACTAGCCAAAAACATTCAGTACTTC. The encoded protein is CATSSKQGTLLAKNIQYF.

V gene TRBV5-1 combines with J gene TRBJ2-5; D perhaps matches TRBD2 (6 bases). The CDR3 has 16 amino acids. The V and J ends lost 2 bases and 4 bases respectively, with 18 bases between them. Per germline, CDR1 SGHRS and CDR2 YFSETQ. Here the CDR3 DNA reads TGCGCCAGCAGCTTAAATCCCGGGAGTCCGTTAGAGACCCAGTACTTC. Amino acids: CASSLNPGSPLETQYF.

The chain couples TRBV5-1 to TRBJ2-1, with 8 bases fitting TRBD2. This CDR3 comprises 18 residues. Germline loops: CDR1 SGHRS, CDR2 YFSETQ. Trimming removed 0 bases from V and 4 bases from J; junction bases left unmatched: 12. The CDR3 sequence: CASSLADPRGGLYNEQFF. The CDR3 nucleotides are TGCGCCAGCAGCTTGGCCGATCCCCGCGGGGGGCTTTACAATGAGCAGTTCTTC.

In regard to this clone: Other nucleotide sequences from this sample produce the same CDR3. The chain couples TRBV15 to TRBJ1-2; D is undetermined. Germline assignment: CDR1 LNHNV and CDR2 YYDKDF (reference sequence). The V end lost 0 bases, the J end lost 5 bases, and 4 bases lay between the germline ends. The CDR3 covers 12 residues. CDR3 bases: TGTGCCACCAGCAGAGACGGTTATGGCTACACCTTC. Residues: CATSRDGYGYTF.

Here the CDR3 reads CASSYSVGVYGYTF. DNA of the CDR3: TGTGCCAGCAGTTACTCGGTTGGGGTTTATGGCTACACCTTC. This rearrangement joins TRBV6-5 to TRBJ1-2; D remains unclear. From germline, CDR1 is MNHEY and CDR2 SVGAGI. The CDR3 covers 14 residues. The V end was cut by 0 bases, the J end by 5 bases, with 10 bases between.

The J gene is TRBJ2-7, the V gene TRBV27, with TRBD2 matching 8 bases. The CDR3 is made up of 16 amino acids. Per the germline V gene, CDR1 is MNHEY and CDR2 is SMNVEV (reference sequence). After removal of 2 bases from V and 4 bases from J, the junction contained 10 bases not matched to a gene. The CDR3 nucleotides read TGTGCCAGCAGTTTAATTAGCGGGGTCCCTGGGTACGAGCAGTACTTC. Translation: CASSLISGVPGYEQYF.

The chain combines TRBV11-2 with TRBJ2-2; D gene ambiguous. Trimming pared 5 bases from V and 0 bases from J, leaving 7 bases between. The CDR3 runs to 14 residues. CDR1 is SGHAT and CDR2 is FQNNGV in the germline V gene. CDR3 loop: CASSMSPNTGELFF. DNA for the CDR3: TGTGCCAGCAGCATGTCCCCGAACACCGGGGAGCTGTTTTTT.

CDR3 loop: CASSPQGGWNMNTEAFF. CDR3 coding DNA: TGCGCCAGCAGTCCACAGGGAGGATGGAACATGAACACTGAAGCTTTCTTT. This chain links TRBV23-1 with TRBJ1-1; a weak D match, TRBD1 (6 bases). TRBV23-1 is sorted into the ORF group, with uncertain function. V lost 4 bases, J lost 0 bases, and 18 bases lay in between. The CDR3 extends over 17 amino acids.

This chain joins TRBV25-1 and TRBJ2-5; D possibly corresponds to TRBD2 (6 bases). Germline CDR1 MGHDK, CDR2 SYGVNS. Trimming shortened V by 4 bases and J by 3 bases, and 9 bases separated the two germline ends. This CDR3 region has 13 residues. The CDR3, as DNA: TGTGCCAGCAGTGCATCGGGGGAAGAGACCCAGTACTTC. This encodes CASSASGEETQYF.

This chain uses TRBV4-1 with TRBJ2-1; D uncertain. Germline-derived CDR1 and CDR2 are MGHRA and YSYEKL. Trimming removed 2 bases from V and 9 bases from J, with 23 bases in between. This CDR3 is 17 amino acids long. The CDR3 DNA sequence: TGCGCCAGCAGCCAATCGTCGGTGGGCCCCCGCCGTAGTGAGCAGTTCTTC. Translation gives CASSQSSVGPRRSEQFF.

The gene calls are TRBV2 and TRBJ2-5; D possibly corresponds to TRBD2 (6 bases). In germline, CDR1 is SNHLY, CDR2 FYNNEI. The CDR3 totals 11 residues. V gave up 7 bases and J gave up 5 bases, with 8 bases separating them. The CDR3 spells CASTSEETQYF. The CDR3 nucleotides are TGTGCCAGCACTAGCGAGGAGACCCAGTACTTC.

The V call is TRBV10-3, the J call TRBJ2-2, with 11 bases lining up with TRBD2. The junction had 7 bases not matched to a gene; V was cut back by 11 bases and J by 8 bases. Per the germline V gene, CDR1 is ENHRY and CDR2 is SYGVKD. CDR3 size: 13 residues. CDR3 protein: CALGTSGTGELFF. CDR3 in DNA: TGTGCCTTAGGGACTAGCGGCACAGGGGAGCTGTTTTTT.

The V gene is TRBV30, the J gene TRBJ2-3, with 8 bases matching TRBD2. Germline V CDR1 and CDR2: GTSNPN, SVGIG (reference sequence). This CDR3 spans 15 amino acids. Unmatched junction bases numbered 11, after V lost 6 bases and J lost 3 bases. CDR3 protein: CACIHPRGATDTQYF. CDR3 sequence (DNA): TGTGCCTGCATACACCCGCGGGGGGCTACAGATACGCAGTATTTT.